This is a list of T cell receptor beta chains from one sample in a study of T cell clonotyping in hematopoietic cell transplantation. This table comes from immunoSEQ multiplex PCR, and its TCRdb copy is limited to in-frame clones, with some not included. The table records about 69,000 clones, roughly 95% of them present only once. The sequencing here drew on peripheral blood mononuclear cells, taken before stem cell transplant. These TCRs come from a woman in her fifties or sixties with acute myeloid leukemia. Some clones in this sample may be carry-over from other donors' samples. The CDR3 runs from the conserved cysteine through the conserved F or W. Fields, in order: J gene, D gene, V gene, CDR3 DNA, CDR3 protein. The D gene is left open where the match is weak.

j_call: TRBJ2-7
d_call: TRBD2
v_call: TRBV5-1
cdr3_nt: TGCGCCAGCAGCTGGACTAGCGGGAGCTACGAGCAGTACTTC
cdr3_aa: CASSWTSGSYEQYF

j_call: TRBJ2-7
d_call: TRBD1
v_call: TRBV7-9
cdr3_nt: TGTGCCAGCAGCCACCGGGACAGGGCCTACGAGCAGTACTTC
cdr3_aa: CASSHRDRAYEQYF

j_call: TRBJ2-7
d_call: -
v_call: TRBV27
cdr3_nt: TGTGCCAGCAGCACCCCTTGGGGGGAGCAGCAGTACTTC
cdr3_aa: CASSTPWGEQQYF

j_call: TRBJ1-1
d_call: -
v_call: TRBV20-1
cdr3_nt: TGCAGTGGCGGGGGAGGGGTAACGGCTTTCTTT
cdr3_aa: CSGGGGVTAFF

j_call: TRBJ2-3
d_call: -
v_call: TRBV5-1
cdr3_nt: TGCGCCAGCAGCTTGGTGGCGGGGCACACAGATACGCAGTATTTT
cdr3_aa: CASSLVAGHTDTQYF

j_call: TRBJ2-7
d_call: TRBD1
v_call: TRBV7-9
cdr3_nt: TGTGCCAGCAGCTCCCAGGGGGTCCACGAGCAGTACTTC
cdr3_aa: CASSSQGVHEQYF

j_call: TRBJ1-4
d_call: -
v_call: TRBV6-6
cdr3_nt: TGTGCCAGCAGTTACTCGGCTGAAAAACTGTTTTTT
cdr3_aa: CASSYSAEKLFF

j_call: TRBJ1-6
d_call: TRBD1
v_call: TRBV13
cdr3_nt: TGTGCCAGCAGCCCCGGGACAGGGGTGTCACCCCTCCACTTT
cdr3_aa: CASSPGTGVSPLHF

j_call: TRBJ1-1
d_call: TRBD1
v_call: TRBV29-1
cdr3_nt: TGCAGCGCCCGACAGGGGAGGGACACTGAAGCTTTCTTT
cdr3_aa: CSARQGRDTEAFF

j_call: TRBJ2-7
d_call: -
v_call: TRBV7-9
cdr3_nt: TGTGCCAGCAGCTTAGGGTCCCCAGGGACCGAGCAGTACTTC
cdr3_aa: CASSLGSPGTEQYF

j_call: TRBJ2-7
d_call: -
v_call: TRBV6-5
cdr3_nt: TGTGCCAGCAGTTCCCCACCGAGGCGTGGGGGTGACGAGCAGTACTTC
cdr3_aa: CASSSPPRRGGDEQYF

j_call: TRBJ2-1
d_call: -
v_call: TRBV6-5
cdr3_nt: TGTGCCAGCGCTTTGGTGGATTACAATGAGCAGTTCTTC
cdr3_aa: CASALVDYNEQFF

j_call: TRBJ2-4
d_call: -
v_call: TRBV13
cdr3_nt: TGTGCCAGCAGCCGGGTGTCGGCCAAAAACATTCAGTACTTC
cdr3_aa: CASSRVSAKNIQYF

j_call: TRBJ2-1
d_call: TRBD2
v_call: TRBV10-3
cdr3_nt: TGTGCCATCTCTAGCGGGGGGTATAATGAGCAGTTCTTC
cdr3_aa: CAISSGGYNEQFF

j_call: TRBJ2-7
d_call: TRBD2
v_call: TRBV6-5
cdr3_nt: TGTGCCAGCAGTTCCCGCGGGGGGTCCTACGAGCAGTACTTC
cdr3_aa: CASSSRGGSYEQYF

j_call: TRBJ1-2
d_call: TRBD1
v_call: TRBV7-2
cdr3_nt: TGTGCCAGCAGCCCAAAGGGCGGGACAGCTTCTTGGGGCTACACCTTC
cdr3_aa: CASSPKGGTASWGYTF